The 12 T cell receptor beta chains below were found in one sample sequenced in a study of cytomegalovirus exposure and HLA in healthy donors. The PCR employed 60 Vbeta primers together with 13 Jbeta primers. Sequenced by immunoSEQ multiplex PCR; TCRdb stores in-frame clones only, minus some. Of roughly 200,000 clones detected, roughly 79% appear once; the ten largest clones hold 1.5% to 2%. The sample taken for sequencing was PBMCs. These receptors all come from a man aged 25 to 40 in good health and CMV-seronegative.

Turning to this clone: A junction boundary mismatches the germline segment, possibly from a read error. CDR3 bases: TGCAGCGTTAAATCTCTTGACTATGGCTATTCCTTC. Protein sequence: CSVKSLDYGYSF. The genes are TRBV29-1 and TRBJ1-2, with unresolved D. CDR3 size: 12 residues. Germline V gives CDR1 SQVTM, CDR2 ANQGSEA. The whole variable domain, remainder taken from reference TRBV29-1 and TRBJ1-2, is SAVISQKPSRDICQRGTSLTIQCQVDSQVTMMFWYRQQPGQSLTLIATANQGSEATYESGFVIDKFPISRPNLTFSTLTVSNMSPEDSSIYLCSVKSLDYGYSFGSGTRLTVV.

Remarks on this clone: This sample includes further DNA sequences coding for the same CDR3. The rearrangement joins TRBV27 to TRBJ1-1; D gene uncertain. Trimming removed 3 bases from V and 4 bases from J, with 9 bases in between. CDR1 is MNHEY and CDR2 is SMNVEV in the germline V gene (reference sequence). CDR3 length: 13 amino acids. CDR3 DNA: TGTGCCAGCAGTTTGGGAGGAGGCACTGAAGCTTTCTTT. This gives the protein CASSLGGGTEAFF.

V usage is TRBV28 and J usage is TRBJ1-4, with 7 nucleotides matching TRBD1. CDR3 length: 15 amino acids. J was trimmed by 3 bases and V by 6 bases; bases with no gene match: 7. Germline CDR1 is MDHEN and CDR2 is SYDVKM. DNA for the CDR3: TGTGCCAGCAGCCCTATAGGGACAGCTAATGAAAAACTGTTTTTT. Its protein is CASSPIGTANEKLFF.

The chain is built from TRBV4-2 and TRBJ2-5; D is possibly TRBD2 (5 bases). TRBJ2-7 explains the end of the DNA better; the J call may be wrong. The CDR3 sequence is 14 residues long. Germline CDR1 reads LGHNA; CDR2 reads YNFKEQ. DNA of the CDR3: TGTGCCAGCAGCCAAGGGACTCGTCCGGACGAGCAGTACTTC. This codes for CASSQGTRPDEQYF.

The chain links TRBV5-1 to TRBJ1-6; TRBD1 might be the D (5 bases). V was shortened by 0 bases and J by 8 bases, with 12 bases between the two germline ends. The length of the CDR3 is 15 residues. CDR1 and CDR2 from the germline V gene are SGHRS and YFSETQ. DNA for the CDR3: TGCGCCAGCAGCTTGGAGGGCAGGGCTGATTCACCCCTCCACTTT. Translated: CASSLEGRADSPLHF.

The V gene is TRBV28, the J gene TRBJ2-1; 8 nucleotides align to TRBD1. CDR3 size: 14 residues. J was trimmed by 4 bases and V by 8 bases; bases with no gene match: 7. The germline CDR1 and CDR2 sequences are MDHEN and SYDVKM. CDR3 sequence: CASETGANYNEQFF. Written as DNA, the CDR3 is TGTGCCAGCGAGACAGGGGCCAATTACAATGAGCAGTTCTTC.

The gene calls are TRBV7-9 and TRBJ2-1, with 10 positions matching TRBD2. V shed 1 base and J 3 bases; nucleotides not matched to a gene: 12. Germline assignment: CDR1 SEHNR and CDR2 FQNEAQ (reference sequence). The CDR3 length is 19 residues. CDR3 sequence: CASSLGQSGLAAHYNEQFF. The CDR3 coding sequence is TGTGCCAGCAGCTTAGGTCAGAGCGGACTAGCGGCACACTACAATGAGCAGTTCTTC. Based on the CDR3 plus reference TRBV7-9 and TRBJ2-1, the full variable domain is DTGVSQNPRHKITKRGQNVTFRCDPISEHNRLYWYRQTLGQGPEFLTYFQNEAQLEKSRLLSDRFSAERPKGSFSTLEIQRTEQGDSAMYLCASSLGQSGLAAHYNEQFFGPGTRLTVL.

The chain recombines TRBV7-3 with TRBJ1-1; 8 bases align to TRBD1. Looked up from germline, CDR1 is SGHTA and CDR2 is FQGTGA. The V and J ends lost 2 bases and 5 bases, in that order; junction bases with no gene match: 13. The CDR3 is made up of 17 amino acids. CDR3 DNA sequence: TGTGCCAGCAGCTTAGTGGGGGCGGACAGGGCGGCTACTGAAGCTTTCTTT. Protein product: CASSLVGADRAATEAFF.

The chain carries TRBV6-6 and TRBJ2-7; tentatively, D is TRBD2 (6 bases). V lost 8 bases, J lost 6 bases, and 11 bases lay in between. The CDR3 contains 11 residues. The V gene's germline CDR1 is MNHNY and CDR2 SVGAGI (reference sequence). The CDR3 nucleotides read TGTGCCAGCTACCCCGGGGGCGAGCAGTACTTC. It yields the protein CASYPGGEQYF.

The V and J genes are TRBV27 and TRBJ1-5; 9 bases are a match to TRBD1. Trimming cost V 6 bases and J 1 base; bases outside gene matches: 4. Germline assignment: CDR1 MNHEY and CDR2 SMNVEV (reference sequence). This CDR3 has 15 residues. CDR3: CASRPGTGSNQPQHF. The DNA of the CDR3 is TGTGCCAGCAGACCCGGGACAGGGAGCAATCAGCCCCAGCATTTT.

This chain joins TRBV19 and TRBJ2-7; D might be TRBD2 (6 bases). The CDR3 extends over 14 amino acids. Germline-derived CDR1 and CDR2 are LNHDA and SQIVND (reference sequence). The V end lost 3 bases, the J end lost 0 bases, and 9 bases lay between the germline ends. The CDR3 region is CASSIRTNSYEQYF. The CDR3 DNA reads TGTGCCAGTAGTATCCGGACTAACTCCTACGAGCAGTACTTC.

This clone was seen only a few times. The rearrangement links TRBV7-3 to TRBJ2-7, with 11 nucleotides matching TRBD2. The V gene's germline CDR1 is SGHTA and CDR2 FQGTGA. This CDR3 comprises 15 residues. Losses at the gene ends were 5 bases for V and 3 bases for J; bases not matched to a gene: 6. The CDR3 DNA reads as TGTGCCAGCAGCCTAGGACTAGCGGGTGACTACGAGCAGTACTTC. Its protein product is CASSLGLAGDYEQYF.